The 30 T cell receptor beta chains below were found in one sample sequenced in a study of post-analysis software for immune sequencing data. Whole-study findings and limits: Roughly 5 TRBV segments, TRBV5-6, TRBV5-1 and TRBV20-1 among them, were found more frequent in patients than controls.

The antigens of these receptors remain unknown. Included in the TCR beta cDNA libraries were unique molecular identifiers. TCRdb re-analysed the PCR reads in MiXCR, keeping a single row per CDR3 protein. The repertoire holds 650,000 to 850,000 distinct CDR3 sequences, with roughly 50% as singletons. Material: blood. These receptors all stem from a girl aged 5 to 17 with multiple sclerosis.

The chain joins TRBV19 to TRBJ2-4, with 7 bases matching TRBD2. The length of the CDR3 is 14 residues. The V and J ends lost 7 bases and 5 bases, in that order; junction bases with no gene match: 8. The germline CDR1 and CDR2 sequences are LNHDA and SQIVND (reference sequence). The CDR3 DNA reads as TGTGCCAGTACCTCCCAGACTAGCCAAAACATTCAGTACTTC. This gives the protein CASTSQTSQNIQYF.

Only a few counts were recorded for this clonotype. V gene TRBV10-1 combines with J gene TRBJ2-1; 7 bases align to TRBD2. Germline trimming cut 0 bases from V and 6 bases from J; bases unmatched to any gene: 8. Germline CDR1 reads WNHNN; CDR2 reads SYGVQD (reference sequence). The CDR3 runs to 16 residues. The DNA of the CDR3 is TGCGCCAGCAGTGAGTCGAAACGGGCTAGCGGCAATGAGCAGTTCTTC. It is translated as CASSESKRASGNEQFF.

The chain joins TRBV11-2 to TRBJ2-1, with a tentative D call TRBD2 (5 bases). V lost 5 bases and J 0 bases, leaving 14 bases between the germline ends. CDR1 and CDR2 from the germline V gene are SGHAT and FQNNGV. This CDR3 comprises 16 residues. CDR3 coding DNA: TGTGCCAGCAGCCCCGCGGGCGAAAGCTCCTACAATGAGCAGTTCTTC. Amino acid sequence: CASSPAGESSYNEQFF.

V is TRBV10-3 and J is TRBJ2-7; TRBD1 is a possible D gene (5 bases). In germline, CDR1 is ENHRY, CDR2 SYGVKD. This CDR3 spans 12 amino acids. The V gene lost 9 bases and the J gene lost 3 bases, with 12 bases spanning the gap. DNA for the CDR3: TGTGCCATGCTAACAGGCAACTACGAGCAGTACTTC. This translates into CAMLTGNYEQYF.

The chain couples TRBV12-5 to TRBJ2-4, with unresolved D. The germline CDR1 and CDR2 sequences are LGHNT and FRNRAP. V lost 5 bases and J lost 13, with 12 bases in between. The CDR3 extends over 11 amino acids. CDR3 amino acids: CASGRFLEQYF. The CDR3 nucleotides are TGTGCTAGTGGTCGCTTTTTAGAGCAGTACTTC.

There are a few counts of this clonotype. The J gene is TRBJ2-1, the V gene TRBV5-5, with D perhaps assigned TRBD1 or TRBD2 (8 bases each). There are 18 residues in the CDR3. Between the trimmed V and J ends, which lost 2 bases and 8 bases, there was a span of 26 bases. CDR1 is SGHKS and CDR2 is YYEKEE in the germline V gene (reference sequence). CDR3 residues: CASSFISGGQGAGDEQFF. The CDR3 DNA sequence: TGTGCCAGCAGCTTCATTTCGGGAGGGCAGGGGGCAGGCGATGAGCAGTTCTTC.

This chain connects TRBV5-1 to TRBJ2-3; no reliable D call. The V gene's germline CDR1 is SGHRS and CDR2 YFSETQ. This CDR3 is built from 16 residues. The V end was cut by 0 bases, the J end by 9 bases, with 20 bases between. CDR3 DNA: TGCGCCAGCAGCTTGGCCACCGGGTCTAATGGTCGAACGCAGTATTTT. Translating gives CASSLATGSNGRTQYF.

The rearrangement joins TRBV24-1 to TRBJ2-3, with 10 nucleotides matching TRBD2. The CDR3 extends over 15 amino acids. J lost 5 bases, V lost 8 bases, and 9 bases had no gene match. Germline V gene data show CDR1 as KGHDR and CDR2 as SFDVKD. In nucleotides, the CDR3 is TGTGCCACCAATCCTAGCGGGAGTGGGGGAGATACGCAGTATTTT. Its translation: CATNPSGSGGDTQYF.

The chain combines TRBV13 with TRBJ2-6; 8 bases are shared with TRBD1. V was clipped by 4 bases and J by 3 bases; unmatched bases: 11. Germline CDR1 PRHDT, CDR2 FYEKMQ (reference sequence). CDR3 length equals 18 residues. The DNA of the CDR3 is TGTGCCAGCAGCTCTCCGGGACAGGACCTCTATGGGGCCAACGTCCTGACTTTC. It encodes CASSSPGQDLYGANVLTF.

The CDR3 bases are TGCAGCGTTGAAGATCTGTTGGGGGGACAGGGGTCATTACACTATGGCTACACCTTC. This encodes CSVEDLLGGQGSLHYGYTF. The chain links TRBV29-1 to TRBJ1-2, with 10 bases aligning to TRBD1. The CDR3 loop spans 19 amino acids. From germline, CDR1 is SQVTM and CDR2 ANQGSEA. V lost 0 bases to trimming and J lost 3 bases; unmatched junction nucleotides: 16.

This clonotype has more than one count but fewer than ten. One end of the junction is discordant with germline, which a read error may explain. The CDR3 protein is CSVEGPKETQYF. CDR3 nucleotides: TGCAGCGTCGAAGGGCCGAAAGAGACCCAGTACTTC. J is TRBJ2-5 and V is TRBV29-1; D gene unclear. Germline-derived CDR1 and CDR2 are SQVTM and ANQGSEA. The CDR3 has 12 amino acids.

This clonotype was observed a handful of times. The chain has TRBV7-6 and TRBJ2-1, with 13 bases lining up with TRBD2. V trimming: 4 bases; J trimming: 5 bases; junction bases outside the gene matches: 8. CDR1 is SGHVS and CDR2 is FNYEAQ in the germline V gene. The CDR3 covers 17 residues. CDR3 residues: CASSSQRTSGSNNEQFF. CDR3 sequence (DNA): TGTGCCAGCAGCTCCCAGCGGACTAGCGGGAGCAACAATGAGCAGTTCTTC. The full variable domain, completed using reference TRBV7-6 and TRBJ2-1, is GAGVSQSPRYKVTKRGQDVALRCDPISGHVSLYWYRQALGQGPEFLTYFNYEAQQDKSGLPNDRFSAERPEGSISTLTIQRTEQRDSAMYRCASSSQRTSGSNNEQFFGPGTRLTVL.

The rearrangement joins TRBV4-2 to TRBJ2-1; D gene ambiguous. CDR3 size: 14 residues. Per germline, CDR1 LGHNA and CDR2 YNFKEQ. The germline V and J ends were trimmed by 2 bases and 7 bases, with 12 bases remaining between them. The CDR3 DNA follows: TGTGCCAGCAGCCAACCGGACGCGATAAATGAGCAGTTCTTC. It yields the protein CASSQPDAINEQFF.

The chain uses TRBV10-3 and TRBJ2-3; 9 bases map to TRBD2. The CDR3 runs to 17 residues. V dropped 5 bases and J dropped 5; count of bases not matched to a gene: 14. Germline CDR1 and CDR2: ENHRY and SYGVKD. CDR3 sequence: CAISLPVAGAFEDTQYF. The DNA for the CDR3 is TGTGCCATCAGTCTACCTGTAGCGGGAGCTTTCGAAGATACGCAGTATTTT.

The chain uses TRBV4-2 and TRBJ2-4, with D perhaps matching TRBD1 (6 bases). The ends were cut back, 10 bases at V and 6 bases at J, with 19 bases in the middle. CDR3 length: 14 amino acids. From germline, CDR1 is LGHNA and CDR2 YNFKEQ. The CDR3 coding sequence is TGTGCCATTCGACAGGTTAATTTTGGAAACATTCAGTACTTC. It yields the protein CAIRQVNFGNIQYF.

A few counts support this clonotype. This sequence joins TRBV4-3 and TRBJ2-7, with unresolved D. CDR3 length: 17 amino acids. V was pared by 0 bases and J by 2 bases, with 17 bases between. Germline CDR1 and CDR2: LGHNA and YSLEER. CDR3 sequence reads: CASSQEGLQAGTYEQYF. For the CDR3, the DNA is TGCGCCAGCAGCCAAGAAGGTCTTCAGGCAGGAACCTACGAGCAGTACTTC.

The chain uses TRBV30 and TRBJ2-6; D gene uncertain. Trimming took off 4 bases at V and 1 base at J, with 8 bases between the two ends. Germline CDR1 and CDR2: GTSNPN and SVGIG (reference sequence). This CDR3 comprises 14 residues. CDR3 DNA: TGTGCCTGGACTCCCCTATCTGGGGCCAACGTCCTGACTTTC. Its translation is CAWTPLSGANVLTF.

This clonotype has a handful of counts. The CDR3 region is CSAQGEREGLYEQYF. DNA for the CDR3: TGCAGTGCCCAGGGGGAGCGGGAGGGCCTCTACGAGCAGTACTTC. The V call is TRBV20-1, the J call TRBJ2-4; 10 bases match TRBD2. The DNA end is a closer match to TRBJ2-7, so the J assignment may be wrong. The CDR3 extends over 15 amino acids. In germline, CDR1 is DFQATT, CDR2 SNEGSKA (reference sequence).

This chain joins TRBV7-2 and TRBJ2-3; 7 bases line up with TRBD2. The V and J ends lost 5 bases and 3 bases, in that order; junction bases with no gene match: 8. This CDR3 is 15 amino acids long. The germline CDR1 and CDR2 sequences are SGHTA and FQGNSA. CDR3 sequence (DNA): TGTGCCAGCAGCCCCGGAGGGGAGGGAACAGATACGCAGTATTTT. Protein product: CASSPGGEGTDTQYF.

The genes are TRBV7-8 and TRBJ2-1, with TRBD2 matching over 8 bases. V was clipped by 5 bases and J by 5 bases; unmatched bases: 14. This CDR3 comprises 17 residues. Germline CDR1 is SGHVS and CDR2 is FQNEAQ. CDR3 nucleotides: TGTGCCAGCAGCCCCCGGTGGCGGGAGGAAGCCCACAATGAGCAGTTCTTC. As protein: CASSPRWREEAHNEQFF.

A single count supports this clonotype. The CDR3 reads CASSKGTSSLAKNIQYF. CDR3 DNA sequence: TGTGCCAGCAGTAAAGGGACTTCGAGTCTAGCCAAAAACATTCAGTACTTC. The J gene is TRBJ2-4, the V gene TRBV13, with a weak D call TRBD2 (6 bases). The CDR3 is 17 amino acids. CDR1 and CDR2 (germline): PRHDT, FYEKMQ (reference sequence). The germline V and J ends were trimmed by 6 bases and 0 bases, with 18 bases remaining between them.

The J gene is TRBJ2-7, the V gene TRBV5-1, with 10 positions matching TRBD2. Germline trimming cut 1 base from V and 7 bases from J; bases unmatched to any gene: 5. Germline V gives CDR1 SGHRS, CDR2 YFSETQ. The CDR3 has 14 amino acids. CDR3 protein: CASSLYLAGEEQYF. CDR3 sequence (DNA): TGCGCCAGCAGCTTGTACCTAGCGGGAGAAGAGCAGTACTTC.

The chain couples TRBV29-1 to TRBJ1-6; D not resolved. This CDR3 contains 20 residues. CDR1 is SQVTM and CDR2 is ANQGSEA in the germline V gene. V was clipped by 4 bases and J by 0 bases, with 25 bases between them. CDR3 sequence (DNA): TGCAGCGTTGGACGAATACATTTGGATTCACTAAGCTCCTATAATTCACCCCTCCACTTT. This sequence encodes CSVGRIHLDSLSSYNSPLHF.

This clonotype has only a few counts. This chain links TRBV5-6 with TRBJ2-7; the D is unclear. The CDR3 has 13 residues. V was cut by 1 base and J by 2 bases, with 7 bases left in between. Germline V gene sequence: CDR1 SGHDT, CDR2 YYEEEE. As DNA, the CDR3 is TGTGCCAGCAGCTTGAAGGGCCCCTACGAGCAGTACTTC. This sequence encodes CASSLKGPYEQYF.

Concerning this clonotype itself: One junction end disagrees with the germline gene, perhaps due to a read error. The rearrangement links TRBV5-5 to TRBJ1-1, with D tentatively TRBD1 (5 bases). CDR3 size: 16 residues. Germline assignment: CDR1 SGHKS and CDR2 YYEKEE (reference sequence). CDR3: CVSSLLGVNMNTEAFF. CDR3 DNA: TGTGTCAGCAGCTTGTTGGGGGTAAACATGAACACTGAAGCTTTCTTT.

Remarks on this clonotype: One junction end disagrees with the germline gene, perhaps due to a read error. The gene calls are TRBV5-1 and TRBJ2-3; 11 positions agree with TRBD2. Germline CDR1 SGHRS, CDR2 YFSETQ. The length of the CDR3 is 17 residues. CDR3 sequence (DNA): TGCGCCAGCAGCTTGTTTGGGACTAGCGGCGTGGGAGATACGCCGTATTTT. Translating gives CASSLFGTSGVGDTPYF.

CDR3 region: CAWSGTRTSHPSSYNEQFF. CDR3 coding DNA: TGTGCCTGGAGTGGGACACGGACTAGCCATCCTAGCTCCTACAATGAGCAGTTCTTC. The chain recombines TRBV30 with TRBJ2-1; TRBD2 matches 8 bases. V trimming: 1 base; J trimming: 0 bases; junction bases outside the gene matches: 14. The length of the CDR3 is 19 residues. Germline V gives CDR1 GTSNPN, CDR2 SVGIG (reference sequence).

The chain carries TRBV12-3 or TRBV12-4 and TRBJ1-5; 8 positions match TRBD1. The V and J ends lost 3 bases and 2 bases, in that order; junction bases with no gene match: 3. The CDR3 covers 15 residues. CDR3 nucleotides: TGTGCCAGCAGTTTCCAGGGGGCCGGCAATCAGCCCCAGCATTTT. Its translation is CASSFQGAGNQPQHF.

The chain is built from TRBV29-1 and TRBJ2-7; no firm D call. Germline V gene sequence: CDR1 SQVTM, CDR2 ANQGSEA. Trimming took off 2 bases at V and 0 bases at J, with 8 bases between the two ends. The length of the CDR3 is 13 residues. The CDR3 here is CSVESSNSYEQYF. CDR3 DNA: TGCAGCGTTGAATCCAGCAACTCCTACGAGCAGTACTTC.

The rearrangement links TRBV7-8 to TRBJ1-5; 9 nucleotides align to TRBD1. The germline V gene has CDR1 SGHVS and CDR2 FQNEAQ. The ends lost 1 base at V and 1 base at J; junction bases unmatched: 5. The CDR3 runs 17 residues. In DNA, the CDR3 is TGTGCCAGCAGCTTAGTGGGGACAGGGCTAAGCAATCAGCCCCAGCATTTT. It translates to CASSLVGTGLSNQPQHF.